One and the same sample provided the 14 T cell receptor beta chains below, sequenced in a study of OX40 agonist ivuxolimab in advanced cancers. Assay used: immunoSEQ multiplex PCR; TCRdb lists only in-frame clones, some missing. The sample has 42,000 or so clones, around 91% seen once. Sequenced material: CD4+ or CD8+ T cells sorted from blood, taken in a trial of the OX40 agonist ivuxolimab. The receptors come from an adult with an advanced solid tumor such as melanoma, head and neck, liver or kidney cancer.

The chain links TRBV27 to TRBJ1-2, with unresolved D. V lost 6 bases and J lost 1, with 15 bases in between. Germline lookup yields CDR1 MNHEY and CDR2 SMNVEV (reference sequence). This CDR3 has 15 residues. The CDR3 reads CASSPFTASNYGYTF. The CDR3 nucleotides read TGTGCCAGCAGCCCGTTTACCGCAAGTAACTATGGCTACACCTTC.

V is TRBV27 and J is TRBJ2-5; D gene ambiguous. Germline V gives CDR1 MNHEY, CDR2 SMNVEV (reference sequence). This CDR3 is 14 amino acids long. Trimming shortened V by 2 bases and J by 5 bases, and 12 bases separated the two germline ends. This chain's CDR3 is CASSLGRYGETQYF. CDR3 sequence (DNA): TGTGCCAGCAGTTTAGGCAGGTATGGGGAGACCCAGTACTTC.

V gene TRBV2 combines with J gene TRBJ1-2, with TRBD1 matching 8 bases. V lost 1 base and J lost 5; bases outside the gene matches: 0. Germline loops: CDR1 SNHLY, CDR2 FYNNEI. This CDR3 is 13 amino acids long. The CDR3 loop is CASSEGQGYGYTF. The CDR3 region has the DNA TGTGCCAGCAGTGAAGGACAGGGGTATGGCTACACCTTC.

This clone was detected a few times. The chain has TRBV4-2 and TRBJ2-5, with D possibly matching TRBD2 (5 bases). Per the germline V gene, CDR1 is LGHNA and CDR2 is YNFKEQ. The CDR3 runs 15 residues. V was pared by 1 base and J by 5 bases, with 14 bases between. The CDR3: CASSQGLRGWETQYF. The CDR3 DNA reads as TGTGCCAGCAGCCAAGGACTCCGAGGGTGGGAGACCCAGTACTTC.

This chain connects TRBV11-2 to TRBJ2-5; D is unresolved. CDR3 length equals 17 residues. Germline CDR1 and CDR2: SGHAT and FQNNGV. V shed 0 bases and J shed 1 base, with 15 bases lying between them. The CDR3 sequence is CASSLEVGSSAQETQYF. CDR3 DNA sequence: TGTGCCAGCAGCTTAGAGGTGGGCAGCTCTGCCCAAGAGACCCAGTACTTC.

The chain links TRBV29-1 to TRBJ1-1; 7 positions agree with TRBD1. The CDR3 has 14 amino acids. Germline loops: CDR1 SQVTM, CDR2 ANQGSEA. Germline trimming cut 8 bases from V and 5 bases from J; bases unmatched to any gene: 14. The CDR3 bases are TGCAGCACAAGACAGGGCCCCATAGGTACTGAAGCTTTCTTT. Translating gives CSTRQGPIGTEAFF.

This rearrangement joins TRBV2 to TRBJ2-7; D is ambiguous. The germline V gene encodes CDR1 SNHLY and CDR2 FYNNEI. This CDR3 region has 13 residues. V gave up 1 base and J gave up 3 bases, with 7 bases separating them. As DNA, the CDR3 is TGTGCCAGCAGTGAAGGGCGATTCTACGAGCAGTACTTC. It is translated as CASSEGRFYEQYF.

This clone was observed a single time. The sample carries other DNA sequences with the same CDR3. The chain combines TRBV5-1 with TRBJ2-7; the match to TRBD1 covers 7 bases. The CDR3 contains 16 residues. Trimming cost V 3 bases and J 0 bases; bases outside gene matches: 9. Germline V gene data show CDR1 as SGHRS and CDR2 as YFSETQ. CDR3 protein: CASSWAGGLSSYEQYF. CDR3 DNA sequence: TGCGCCAGCAGCTGGGCAGGGGGTCTTAGCTCCTACGAGCAGTACTTC.

The chain uses TRBV6-6 and TRBJ2-7, with TRBD2 identical over 11 bases. CDR1 is MNHNY, CDR2 SVGAGI, per germline (reference sequence). Trimming at V came to 6 bases and at J to 3 bases, leaving 4 bases not matched to a gene. This CDR3 region has 14 residues. The CDR3 DNA follows: TGTGCCAGCAGCCTAGCGGGAGGTGACTACGAGCAGTACTTC. Translating it yields CASSLAGGDYEQYF.

This clone was recorded only once. The chain combines TRBV11-2 with TRBJ2-7; no clear D. The germline CDR1 and CDR2 sequences are SGHAT and FQNNGV. With 0 bases removed from V and 6 bases from J, the gap between germline ends came to 3 bases. This CDR3 is 11 amino acids long. CDR3 in DNA: TGTGCCAGCAGCTTAGAGGGCGAGCAGTACTTC. Protein product: CASSLEGEQYF.

The gene calls are TRBV6-1 and TRBJ2-5; D may be TRBD1 (6 bases). Germline V gives CDR1 MNHNS, CDR2 SASEGT. This CDR3 is 13 amino acids long. V was pared by 6 bases and J by 2 bases, with 10 bases between. CDR3 nucleotide sequence: TGTGCCAGCAGCCTTGACAGGCAAGAGACCCAGTACTTC. Its protein product is CASSLDRQETQYF.

Only one count was recorded for this clone. The chain is built from TRBV7-9 and TRBJ2-7; D uncertain. V dropped 2 bases and J dropped 5 bases, with 7 bases sitting between them. Germline CDR1 SEHNR, CDR2 FQNEAQ (reference sequence). There are 12 residues in the CDR3. CDR3 bases: TGTGCCAGCAGCTTATTGGGGAACGAGCAGTACTTC. Translation: CASSLLGNEQYF.

The genes are TRBV7-2 and TRBJ2-7, with a possible D match to TRBD1 (6 bases). The ends were cut back, 6 bases at V and 1 base at J, with 16 bases in the middle. The CDR3 consists of 15 residues. CDR1 is SGHTA, CDR2 FQGNSA, per germline. The CDR3 DNA reads as TGTGCCAGCAGAAAAGGGGGAGAGGCGTCCTACGAGCAGTACTTC. As protein: CASRKGGEASYEQYF.

This chain connects TRBV7-2 to TRBJ2-2; possible D gene TRBD2, 7 bases. The V and J ends lost 5 bases and 5 bases respectively, with 15 bases between them. CDR3 size: 15 residues. From germline, CDR1 is SGHTA and CDR2 FQGNSA. The chain's CDR3 is CASSPGGLVTGELFF. Here the CDR3 DNA reads TGTGCCAGCAGCCCCGGGGGGCTTGTTACCGGGGAGCTGTTTTTT.